Listed here are 17 T cell receptor beta chains from one sample, sequenced in a study of neurological immune-mediated disorders. TCRdb reprocessed the 5' RACE reads with MiXCR, giving one entry per CDR3 protein. The profile covers tens of thousands of distinct CDR3 sequences, with roughly 14% appearing a single time and roughly 3.5% taken by the ten largest. The sample consisted of CD4+ T cells from blood. These receptors were collected from a woman aged 60-70 years with HTLV-1-associated myelopathy (HAM/TSP).

This clonotype was recorded many times. V is TRBV3-1 and J is TRBJ2-1; possible D gene TRBD2, 5 bases. Trimming removed 0 bases at V and 5 bases at J, with 11 bases between. From germline, CDR1 is LGHDT and CDR2 YNNKEL (reference sequence). The CDR3 is 15 amino acids. CDR3 amino acids: CASSQEVVTNNEQFF. The CDR3 DNA is TGTGCCAGCAGCCAAGAGGTAGTGACTAACAATGAGCAGTTCTTC.

In this sample, this clonotype turned up many times. The V and J genes are TRBV12-5 and TRBJ2-1; 12 positions agree with TRBD1. CDR1 LGHNT and CDR2 FRNRAP come from the germline V gene. The CDR3 covers 14 residues. The V and J ends lost 8 bases and 6 bases, in that order; junction bases with no gene match: 5. The CDR3 reads CASLGQGAGNEQFF. The DNA for the CDR3 is TGTGCTAGTCTGGGACAGGGGGCAGGCAATGAGCAGTTCTTC.

In this sample, this clonotype turned up many times. The chain joins TRBV10-3 to TRBJ2-1; 9 nucleotides agree with TRBD1. Germline trimming cut 9 bases from V and 8 bases from J; bases unmatched to any gene: 14. The length of the CDR3 is 15 residues. Germline CDR1 reads ENHRY; CDR2 reads SYGVKD. The CDR3 DNA reads TGTGCCATAGCACTTATCGGACAGGGGAACGATGAGCAGTTCTTC. It specifies CAIALIGQGNDEQFF.

This clonotype was seen ten or more times. The chain carries TRBV5-1 and TRBJ2-3; no reliable D call. Germline values: CDR1 SGHRS, CDR2 YFSETQ. The CDR3 consists of 11 residues. The ends were cut back, 2 bases at V and 5 bases at J, with 3 bases in the middle. CDR3 region: CASSLRDTQYF. The CDR3 region has the DNA TGCGCCAGCAGCTTAAGAGATACGCAGTATTTT.

This clonotype was counted many times. V gene TRBV20-1 combines with J gene TRBJ2-1; 8 nucleotides align to TRBD1. This CDR3 comprises 12 residues. Germline lookup yields CDR1 DFQATT and CDR2 SNEGSKA (reference sequence). The CDR3, as DNA: TGCAGCGGGCAGGGGGCTATCAATGAGCAGTTCTTC. Translated: CSGQGAINEQFF.

This clonotype has ten or more counts. The genes are TRBV29-1 and TRBJ2-2; 8 bases fit TRBD2. The CDR3 spans 14 residues. The germline V gene encodes CDR1 SQVTM and CDR2 ANQGSEA. V shed 2 bases, J shed 1 base, and the junction held 0 bases outside the gene matches. The CDR3 loop is CSVERGGNTGELFF. In DNA, the CDR3 is TGCAGCGTTGAACGGGGGGGGAACACCGGGGAGCTGTTTTTT.

This clonotype was seen ten or more times. The V and J genes are TRBV27 and TRBJ1-2, with 7 nucleotides matching TRBD1. The CDR3 has 15 amino acids. J lost 2 bases, V lost 1 base, and 4 bases had no gene match. Germline lookup yields CDR1 MNHEY and CDR2 SMNVEV (reference sequence). CDR3 nucleotides: TGTGCCAGCAGTTTATGGGCGACAGGGAACTATGGCTACACCTTC. Its translation: CASSLWATGNYGYTF.

This clonotype was recorded many times. The chain couples TRBV12-5 to TRBJ2-1; 11 positions agree with TRBD1. The CDR3 spans 16 residues. Germline lookup yields CDR1 LGHNT and CDR2 FRNRAP. V shed 0 bases and J 6 bases; nucleotides not matched to a gene: 4. CDR3 bases: TGTGCTAGTGGTTTGGTACTGGGACAGGGGGGCAATGAGCAGTTCTTC. This codes for CASGLVLGQGGNEQFF.

About this clonotype itself: The junction does not match germline at one end; this may be a read error. The chain employs TRBV10-3 and TRBJ1-1; D unclear. There are 15 residues in the CDR3. Germline CDR1 is ENHRY and CDR2 is SYGVKD. Here the CDR3 reads CAISESDRLNTETFF. The CDR3 nucleotides read TGTGCCATCAGTGAGTCCGACCGATTGAACACTGAAACTTTCTTT.

This clonotype was picked up many times. This chain connects TRBV5-6 to TRBJ2-1, with 14 bases that match TRBD2. The CDR3 runs to 18 residues. The V gene's germline CDR1 is SGHDT and CDR2 YYEEEE. V lost 4 bases to trimming and J lost 0 bases; unmatched junction nucleotides: 6. The CDR3 protein is CASSTPGLAGVSYNEQFF. The CDR3 coding sequence is TGTGCCAGCAGCACGCCGGGACTAGCGGGGGTCTCCTACAATGAGCAGTTCTTC. The full variable domain, rest sourced from reference TRBV5-6 and TRBJ2-1, is DAGVTQSPTHLIKTRGQQVTLRCSPKSGHDTVSWYQQALGQGPQFIFQYYEEEERQRGNFPDRFSGHQFPNYSSELNVNALLLGDSALYLCASSTPGLAGVSYNEQFFGPGTRLTVL.

This clonotype was recorded many times. The chain combines TRBV5-1 with TRBJ2-4; the match to TRBD2 covers 14 bases. The ends lost 3 bases at V and 12 bases at J; junction bases unmatched: 14. The germline V gene encodes CDR1 SGHRS and CDR2 YFSETQ. The CDR3 covers 17 residues. The CDR3 spells CASSWNPGLAGAGGQYF. CDR3 nucleotides: TGCGCCAGCAGCTGGAATCCGGGACTAGCGGGGGCCGGAGGTCAGTACTTC.

By share, this clonotype ranks as medium-sized. The chain is built from TRBV4-2 and TRBJ2-7, with D tentatively TRBD1 or TRBD2 (5 bases each). Germline CDR1 LGHNA, CDR2 YNFKEQ. V was cut by 1 base and J by 2 bases, with 15 bases left in between. The CDR3 is 16 residues long. The CDR3 DNA is TGTGCCAGCAGCCAAGCTGGGAGATCAGGGACCTACGAGCAGTACTTC. As protein: CASSQAGRSGTYEQYF.

This clonotype occurred many times. The chain couples TRBV7-9 to TRBJ2-7; 7 bases map to TRBD1. Germline values: CDR1 SEHNR, CDR2 FQNEAQ (reference sequence). The CDR3 is 12 residues long. V trimming: 5 bases; J trimming: 6 bases; junction bases outside the gene matches: 4. The CDR3 DNA reads as TGTGCCAGCAGCCAGGGACAGACCGAGCAGTACTTC. Protein product: CASSQGQTEQYF.

The sample holds many counts of this clonotype. The chain carries TRBV4-1 and TRBJ1-4; D is ambiguous. The CDR3 has 17 amino acids. The ends were cut back, 0 bases at V and 3 bases at J, with 14 bases in the middle. The germline CDR1 and CDR2 sequences are MGHRA and YSYEKL. The CDR3 protein is CASSQEGIGQPNEKLFF. Written as DNA, the CDR3 is TGCGCCAGCAGCCAAGAGGGGATAGGGCAGCCTAATGAAAAACTGTTTTTT.

This clonotype was detected many times. The junction and the germline gene differ at one end; a read error may be behind it. This chain links TRBV12-3 or TRBV12-4 with TRBJ1-2; D uncertain. The CDR3 extends over 15 amino acids. As DNA, the CDR3 is TGTGCCAGCAGTCTAGCCCCTTCGGGAGTCTATGGCTACACCTTC. This encodes CASSLAPSGVYGYTF.

This clonotype was detected many times. This chain connects TRBV5-1 to TRBJ1-2; 7 positions match TRBD1. The V gene's germline CDR1 is SGHRS and CDR2 YFSETQ. Losses at the gene ends were 0 bases for V and 4 bases for J; bases not matched to a gene: 6. CDR3 length: 15 residues. The DNA for the CDR3 is TGCGCCAGCAGCTTGGCCGCCGGGGACAGCTATGGCTACACCTTC. Translating gives CASSLAAGDSYGYTF.

This clonotype was observed a few times. The V and J genes are TRBV2 and TRBJ1-4; D may be TRBD1 (5 bases). CDR1 and CDR2 (germline): SNHLY, FYNNEI. Trimming left V 4 bases short and J 8 bases short, with 17 bases between. The CDR3 has 15 amino acids. The CDR3 spells CASSGMAMRDEKLFF. The CDR3 nucleotides are TGTGCCAGCAGTGGTATGGCCATGAGGGACGAAAAACTGTTTTTT.